This T cell receptor (beta chain) is from a study of glioma-infiltrating T cells. In the study overall: Low-grade gliomas were grade II; glioblastomas were grade IV at initial diagnosis. Blood libraries targeted roughly 4.5- to 10-fold coverage of 910,000 or so T cells. Study-wide results and caveats: Gliomas, especially low-grade, showed above-expected tissue-blood divergence; non-neoplastic patients showed below. Signature shared blood CDR3 motifs were enriched in low-divergence and depleted in high-divergence patients.

CDR1 is SNHLY and CDR2 is FYNNEI in the germline V gene. CDR3 size: 13 residues. Trimming took off 4 bases at V and 6 bases at J, with 11 bases between the two ends. The iRepertoire nested amplicon-rescue multiplex PCR amplified TCR alpha and beta CDR3s from RNA. Using its own MiXCR run on the multiplex PCR reads, TCRdb lists one record per CDR3 protein. This sample has roughly 350,000 distinct CDR3 sequences, with roughly two fifths found just once. A note on this clonotype: Antigen unknown.

The receptor was derived from a human donor with low-grade glioma or glioblastoma, undergoing nonglioma brain surgery, or in good health (not recorded which). Sequenced sample: glioma tissue, nonneoplastic brain tissue, or PBMCs (not recorded which). The chain links TRBV2 to TRBJ2-3; a possible D gene is TRBD2 (5 bases). CDR3 nucleotide sequence: TGTGCCAGCAGTGGTACGGGGTCCGATACGCAGTATTTT. Translation: CASSGTGSDTQYF.